A single sample is the source of the 21 T cell receptor beta chains below, sequenced in a study of blood T cell repertoires in COVID-19. Produced via immunoSEQ multiplex PCR; TCRdb's table is partial and in-frame only. The sample holds approximately 56,000 clones, around four fifths seen once. The material sequenced was peripheral blood. The receptors were sampled from a woman aged 80 or over with acute or convalescent COVID-19.

The chain recombines TRBV4-2 with TRBJ1-5; 8 bases agree with TRBD1. In germline, CDR1 is LGHNA, CDR2 YNFKEQ. CDR3 length: 15 residues. With V trimmed by 0 bases and J by 6 bases, 4 bases remained unmatched. The CDR3 sequence: CASSQEWTGIQPQHF. CDR3 in DNA: TGTGCCAGCAGCCAAGAGTGGACAGGGATTCAGCCCCAGCATTTT.

The rearrangement uses TRBV5-4 and TRBJ2-1; unclear D gene. Germline loops: CDR1 SGHNT, CDR2 YYREEE (reference sequence). The CDR3 is 12 amino acids. Trimming pared 0 bases from V and 9 bases from J, leaving 7 bases between. CDR3 residues: CASSLGLSEQFF. DNA of the CDR3: TGTGCCAGCAGCTTGGGACTCAGTGAGCAGTTCTTC. The full variable domain, completed using reference TRBV5-4 and TRBJ2-1, is ETGVTQSPTHLIKTRGQQVTLRCSSQSGHNTVSWYQQALGQGPQFIFQYYREEENGRGNFPPRFSGLQFPNYSSELNVNALELDDSALYLCASSLGLSEQFFGPGTRLTVL.

Here the CDR3 reads CASSLTGRETQYF. As DNA, the CDR3 is TGTGCCAGCAGCTTAACAGGGCGGGAGACCCAGTACTTC. This sequence joins TRBV11-3 and TRBJ2-5, with D possibly being TRBD1 (6 bases). Germline V gene lookup returns CDR1 SGHNT and CDR2 YENEEA. Trimming took off 2 bases at V and 5 bases at J, with 9 bases between the two ends. The length of the CDR3 is 13 residues.

The count of this clone is one. The chain joins TRBV7-2 to TRBJ1-6, with D unresolved. Trimming removed 4 bases from V and 10 bases from J, with 14 bases in between. Germline loops: CDR1 SGHTA, CDR2 FQGNSA. The CDR3 contains 14 residues. In DNA form, the CDR3 reads TGTGCCAGCAGCTCCGGAGGCCGGCAGTCACCCCTCCACTTT. As protein: CASSSGGRQSPLHF.

V usage is TRBV11-1 and J usage is TRBJ2-4; no firm D call. V lost 1 base to trimming and J lost 1 base, with 8 bases between them. This CDR3 spans 15 amino acids. From germline, CDR1 is SGHAT and CDR2 FQDESV (reference sequence). The CDR3 spells CASSLGAPAKNIQYF. CDR3 sequence (DNA): TGTGCCAGCAGCTTAGGGGCGCCGGCCAAAAACATTCAGTACTTC.

This clone was detected only a few times. The CDR3 region is CASSQREQGNTEAFF. In DNA, the CDR3 is TGCGCCAGCAGTCAACGAGAACAGGGAAACACTGAAGCTTTCTTT. This chain links TRBV5-1 with TRBJ1-1, with D maybe TRBD1 (6 bases). Trimming removed 5 bases at V and 2 bases at J, with 16 bases between. From germline, CDR1 is SGHRS and CDR2 YFSETQ. This CDR3 is built from 15 residues.

The chain has TRBV6-6 and TRBJ1-4; 7 positions agree with TRBD1. The CDR3 totals 16 residues. Germline CDR1 reads MNHNY; CDR2 reads SVGAGI (reference sequence). V was clipped by 5 bases and J by 5 bases; unmatched bases: 11. This CDR3 is CASSRIPGQRNEKLFF. The CDR3 DNA follows: TGTGCCAGCAGTCGAATTCCGGGACAGCGGAATGAAAAACTGTTTTTT.

V gene TRBV12-3 or TRBV12-4 combines with J gene TRBJ1-2; tentatively, D is TRBD1 (5 bases). The CDR3 is 13 amino acids. Trimming took off 6 bases at V and 8 bases at J, with 16 bases between the two ends. CDR3 amino acids: CASRTSGIGGYTF. In nucleotides, the CDR3 is TGTGCCAGCAGAACTTCAGGGATAGGAGGCTACACCTTC.

The J gene is TRBJ1-1, the V gene TRBV12-3 or TRBV12-4; a possible D gene is TRBD1 (6 bases). The CDR3 runs to 13 residues. V lost 3 bases to trimming and J lost 7 bases, with 12 bases between them. The CDR3 spells CASSFGGPVEAFF. CDR3 DNA sequence: TGTGCCAGCAGTTTCGGGGGGCCCGTTGAAGCTTTCTTT.

The genes are TRBV2 and TRBJ2-1; a possible D gene is TRBD1 (6 bases). Trimming pared 8 bases from V and 7 bases from J, leaving 15 bases between. The CDR3 runs to 13 residues. CDR1 is SNHLY, CDR2 FYNNEI, per germline. CDR3 sequence reads: CASLTGIGNEQFF. CDR3 sequence (DNA): TGTGCCAGCCTGACAGGAATTGGGAATGAGCAGTTCTTC.

The rearrangement joins TRBV2 to TRBJ1-3; possibly TRBD1 for D (6 bases). Trimming pared 6 bases from V and 1 base from J, leaving 13 bases between. The CDR3 runs to 15 residues. Germline V lookup: CDR1 SNHLY, CDR2 FYNNEI. CDR3 in DNA: TGTGCCAGCAGCGCTGACAGGACGTCTGGAAACACCATATATTTT. This sequence encodes CASSADRTSGNTIYF.

This sequence joins TRBV16 and TRBJ1-1; TRBD1 agrees at 8 bases. The CDR3 has 13 residues. CDR1 KGHSY and CDR2 FQNENV come from the germline V gene. The junction had 0 bases not matched to a gene; V was cut back by 2 bases and J by 4 bases. The chain's CDR3 is CASSQTGGTEAFF. The DNA of the CDR3 is TGTGCCAGCAGCCAAACAGGGGGCACTGAAGCTTTCTTT.

The J gene is TRBJ2-7, the V gene TRBV10-3; perhaps TRBD2 as D (5 bases). This CDR3 is 12 amino acids long. V was trimmed by 2 bases and J by 6 bases, leaving 8 bases between them. Per the germline V gene, CDR1 is ENHRY and CDR2 is SYGVKD. CDR3 amino acids: CAISEVDSEQYF. Here the CDR3 DNA reads TGTGCCATCAGTGAGGTGGACTCCGAGCAGTACTTC.

CDR3 sequence: CAWSVRQHGEQFF. The DNA for the CDR3 is TGTGCCTGGAGTGTAAGACAACACGGTGAGCAGTTCTTC. This sequence joins TRBV30 and TRBJ2-1; unclear D gene. CDR1 is GTSNPN and CDR2 is SVGIG in the germline V gene (reference sequence). Trimming took 0 bases from V and 9 from J, leaving 12 bases between them. CDR3 length equals 13 residues.

This clone was detected once. The chain joins TRBV24-1 to TRBJ1-5; the D gene is possibly TRBD1 (6 bases). The CDR3 is made up of 14 amino acids. The germline V and J ends were trimmed by 9 bases and 2 bases, with 13 bases remaining between them. The V gene's germline CDR1 is KGHDR and CDR2 SFDVKD. The CDR3 loop is CATRRGWGNQPQHF. The CDR3 DNA follows: TGTGCCACCCGCAGGGGATGGGGCAATCAGCCCCAGCATTTT.

This sequence joins TRBV2 and TRBJ2-3; 7 bases agree with TRBD2. CDR3 size: 13 residues. Germline CDR1 and CDR2: SNHLY and FYNNEI. After removal of 4 bases from V and 3 bases from J, the junction contained 1 base not matched to a gene. The CDR3: CASSGGGTDTQYF. The CDR3 DNA is TGTGCCAGCAGTGGGGGGGGGACAGATACGCAGTATTTT.

This clone appeared a few times. CDR3 coding DNA: TGTGCCAGTAGTGCCTTCGGTGAAAAACTGTTTTTT. Protein: CASSAFGEKLFF. The genes are TRBV19 and TRBJ1-4; D call uncertain. Looked up from germline, CDR1 is LNHDA and CDR2 is SQIVND (reference sequence). V was clipped by 5 bases and J by 7 bases, with 8 bases between them. The CDR3 runs to 12 residues.

This clone was seen a single time. The V gene is TRBV6-1, the J gene TRBJ2-1, with 9 bases that match TRBD2. With 3 bases clipped from V and 4 bases from J, the junction kept 4 bases outside the gene matches. Germline V CDR1 and CDR2: MNHNS, SASEGT. The CDR3 loop spans 15 amino acids. The CDR3 sequence: CASSDRGGVYNEQFF. CDR3 in DNA: TGTGCCAGCAGTGACCGCGGGGGGGTTTACAATGAGCAGTTCTTC.

The chain is built from TRBV5-1 and TRBJ1-2; 10 bases match TRBD1. The CDR3 consists of 15 residues. CDR1 and CDR2 (germline): SGHRS, YFSETQ. With V trimmed by 1 base and J by 7 bases, 7 bases remained unmatched. The CDR3 DNA reads as TGCGCCAGCAGCTTGCTTATGGGACAGGGGAGTGGCTACACCTTC. Translation: CASSLLMGQGSGYTF.

The V and J genes are TRBV9 and TRBJ1-1, with a weak D call TRBD1 (5 bases). V was cut by 0 bases and J by 0 bases, with 12 bases left in between. The CDR3 is made up of 16 amino acids. CDR1 and CDR2 from the germline V gene are SGDLS and YYNGEE. CDR3 protein: CASSVAAGRLNTEAFF. CDR3 DNA: TGTGCCAGCAGCGTAGCGGCAGGGCGACTGAACACTGAAGCTTTCTTT.

The CDR3 nucleotides read TGTGCCAGCTCACCAGGGACAGACTCCCCTGGGCAGTACTTC. It encodes CASSPGTDSPGQYF. This chain links TRBV18 with TRBJ2-7, with 7 bases identical to TRBD1. Per germline, CDR1 KGHSH and CDR2 LQKENI. Trimming took 2 bases from V and 9 from J; bases not matched to a gene: 10. CDR3 length equals 14 residues.